Below, 5 T cell receptor beta chains from the same sample are listed, as sequenced in a study of metastatic and nonmetastatic thyroid tumors. Every patient underwent thyroid surgery untreated. Using MiXCR, TCRdb reanalyzed the PCR reads. The table has about 70,000 clones, roughly a sixth seen once. The sample was blood. The receptor set was obtained from a female donor with papillary thyroid cancer or a benign thyroid nodule (not recorded which). Some clones in this sample may be carry-over from other donors' samples.

This clone has a count of ten or more. The CDR3 DNA reads as TGTGCCAGCTCACCTAGTGGACCTGAAGCTTTCTTT. Translation: CASSPSGPEAFF. V and J are TRBV18 and TRBJ1-1; D is undetermined. V shed 3 bases and J shed 6 bases, with 8 bases lying between them. The CDR3 has 12 amino acids. Per the germline V gene, CDR1 is KGHSH and CDR2 is LQKENI. Filled out from reference TRBV18 and TRBJ1-1, the complete variable domain reads NAGVMQNPRHLVRRRGQEARLRCSPMKGHSHVYWYRQLPEEGLKFMVYLQKENIIDESGMPKERFSAEFPKEGPSILRIQQVVRGDSAAYFCASSPSGPEAFFGQGTRLTVV.

This clone has a count of ten or more. The rearrangement links TRBV27 to TRBJ2-7; 11 bases are shared with TRBD2. The V segment lost 6 bases and the J segment 5 bases; nucleotides outside the gene matches: 6. The CDR3 has 14 residues. Germline CDR1 and CDR2: MNHEY and SMNVEV (reference sequence). Here the CDR3 reads CASRELAGVDEQYF. The CDR3 nucleotides read TGTGCCAGCAGGGAACTAGCGGGAGTCGACGAGCAGTACTTC.

There are many counts of this clone. The chain employs TRBV20-1 and TRBJ2-1, with 9 nucleotides matching TRBD2. Germline CDR1 DFQATT, CDR2 SNEGSKA (reference sequence). The V and J ends lost 0 bases and 8 bases, in that order; junction bases with no gene match: 8. The CDR3 runs to 15 residues. CDR3 loop: CSARDGAGGVDEQFF. As DNA, the CDR3 is TGCAGTGCTAGAGATGGGGCGGGAGGGGTCGATGAGCAGTTCTTC.

This clone was seen at least ten times. The chain is built from TRBV24-1 and TRBJ2-7; TRBD2 aligns across 9 bases. The CDR3 length is 18 residues. Germline trimming cut 3 bases from V and 2 bases from J; bases unmatched to any gene: 13. Germline assignment: CDR1 KGHDR and CDR2 SFDVKD. The CDR3 here is CATSDPLKSGRPPYEQYF. The CDR3 coding sequence is TGTGCCACCAGTGATCCCCTCAAAAGCGGGAGGCCCCCCTACGAGCAGTACTTC.

This clone was seen many times. The genes are TRBV5-1 and TRBJ2-1; unclear D gene. V was trimmed by 0 bases and J by 2 bases, leaving 9 bases between them. CDR3 size: 15 residues. Per germline, CDR1 SGHRS and CDR2 YFSETQ. This CDR3 is CASSLADSTYNEQFF. The DNA of the CDR3 is TGCGCCAGCAGCTTGGCCGACTCTACCTACAATGAGCAGTTCTTC.